Listed here are 21 T cell receptor beta chains from one sample, sequenced in a study of T cells in Graves' hyperthyroidism and ophthalmopathy. RNA transcripts provided the source from which TCR beta CDR3 regions were amplified. The HTBI set primed first-round TCR CDR3 RT-PCR. TCRdb reprocessed the multiplex PCR reads with MiXCR, giving one entry per CDR3 protein. Of 550,000 to 850,000 distinct CDR3 sequences listed, around 19% are singletons. The specimen was blood. The receptors shown here come from a woman aged 45-59 years with Graves' hyperthyroidism that later progressed to Graves' ophthalmopathy.

This clonotype was detected many times. The chain combines TRBV5-6 with TRBJ2-7, with D hard to call. V was clipped by 1 base and J by 0 bases, with 11 bases between them. CDR1 SGHDT and CDR2 YYEEEE come from the germline V gene. This CDR3 has 15 amino acids. This CDR3 is CASSLTSASSYEQYF. The CDR3 region has the DNA TGTGCCAGCAGCTTGACCTCGGCAAGCTCCTACGAGCAGTACTTC.

This chain uses TRBV7-9 with TRBJ1-5; no firm D call. Per the germline V gene, CDR1 is SEHNR and CDR2 is FQNEAQ (reference sequence). The ends were cut back, 1 base at V and 9 bases at J, with 10 bases in the middle. The CDR3 contains 13 residues. The CDR3 DNA follows: TGTGCCAGCAGCTTAGAAGAGGAGTGGCCCCAGCATTTT. The encoded protein is CASSLEEEWPQHF.

The chain couples TRBV6-1 to TRBJ2-3, with a tentative D call TRBD2 (6 bases). The germline V gene has CDR1 MNHNS and CDR2 SASEGT. V lost 5 bases and J 4 bases, leaving 13 bases between the germline ends. The length of the CDR3 is 14 residues. The chain's CDR3 is CASSYYGRSDTQYF. For the CDR3, the DNA is TGTGCCAGCAGTTATTATGGGAGGTCAGATACGCAGTATTTT.

Only a few counts were recorded for this clonotype. This chain connects TRBV6-1 to TRBJ2-3, with D possibly being TRBD2 (7 bases). The CDR3 has 14 amino acids. Trimming took 7 bases from V and 11 from J, leaving 22 bases between them. Germline V gives CDR1 MNHNS, CDR2 SASEGT. The CDR3 bases are TGTGCCAGCAACCCAGGGGCCGATCGGGGGGTGCAGTATTTT. Protein sequence: CASNPGADRGVQYF.

This chain uses TRBV4-1 with TRBJ1-6; D gene uncertain. Germline CDR1 and CDR2: MGHRA and YSYEKL. This CDR3 is built from 15 residues. With 0 bases removed from V and 6 bases from J, the gap between germline ends came to 9 bases. The CDR3 bases are TGCGCCAGCAGCCAAGATGGGCAGCTTAATTCACCCCTCCACTTT. Amino acid sequence: CASSQDGQLNSPLHF.

This clonotype has more than one count but fewer than ten. The rearrangement joins TRBV14 to TRBJ2-7; 10 bases align to TRBD2. Trimming took 2 bases from V and 3 from J; bases not matched to a gene: 1. This CDR3 spans 14 amino acids. Germline V gene data show CDR1 as SGHDN and CDR2 as FVKESK. CDR3 sequence (DNA): TGTGCCAGCAGCCAACTAGCGGGGGTCTACGAGCAGTACTTC. It codes for CASSQLAGVYEQYF.

The chain's CDR3 is CASSEGTPTYFNTGELFF. The CDR3 DNA is TGCGCCAGCAGTGAAGGGACCCCAACTTATTTTAACACCGGGGAGCTGTTTTTT. This chain joins TRBV10-1 and TRBJ2-2, with D perhaps being TRBD1 or TRBD2 (5 bases each). V shed 3 bases and J shed 2 bases, with 19 bases lying between them. This CDR3 has 18 residues. CDR1 is WNHNN and CDR2 is SYGVQD in the germline V gene (reference sequence).

This clonotype was recorded at least ten times. The V gene is TRBV10-3, the J gene TRBJ2-5; no clear D gene. The germline V gene encodes CDR1 ENHRY and CDR2 SYGVKD. The germline V and J ends were trimmed by 0 bases and 4 bases, with 12 bases remaining between them. The CDR3 consists of 15 residues. The DNA of the CDR3 is TGTGCCATCAGTGAGTCGGAAGGGTGGTCAGAGACCCAGTACTTC. Amino acid sequence: CAISESEGWSETQYF.

This clonotype was seen repeatedly, ten times or more. The chain has TRBV20-1 and TRBJ2-1; TRBD1 or TRBD2 may be the D gene (5 bases each). Trimming pared 1 base from V and 1 base from J, leaving 14 bases between. Germline V CDR1 and CDR2: DFQATT, SNEGSKA (reference sequence). CDR3 length: 16 amino acids. The CDR3 sequence is CSARVQGPTSYNEQFF. The CDR3 coding sequence is TGCAGTGCTAGAGTCCAGGGACCTACATCCTACAATGAGCAGTTCTTC.

In its sample, this clonotype was seen a few times. The gene calls are TRBV5-6 and TRBJ1-1; TRBD1 matches at 7 bases. The CDR3 has 13 amino acids. Germline V gene data show CDR1 as SGHDT and CDR2 as YYEEEE. Trimming took 6 bases from V and 1 from J; bases not matched to a gene: 3. CDR3 DNA: TGTGCCAGCACCCAGGGGGGGAACACTGAAGCTTTCTTT. It specifies CASTQGGNTEAFF.

This clonotype was found a few times. The final CDR3 position lacks the conserved phenylalanine or tryptophan, pointing to a likely read error. The chain recombines TRBV3-1 with TRBJ1-1; 8 bases map to TRBD1. Trimming at V came to 1 base and at J to 5 bases, leaving 6 bases not matched to a gene. CDR3 length equals 15 residues. Germline loops: CDR1 LGHDT, CDR2 YNNKEL (reference sequence). The CDR3 DNA reads TGTGCCAGCAGCCAAGGCTCCAGGGGGCGGACTGAAGCTTTCCTT. Translated: CASSQGSRGRTEAFL.

This clonotype was recorded a few times. The chain recombines TRBV7-3 with TRBJ1-6, with D unresolved. Germline V gene data show CDR1 as SGHTA and CDR2 as FQGTGA. The CDR3 length is 14 residues. Trimming took off 2 bases at V and 6 bases at J, with 8 bases between the two ends. CDR3 DNA sequence: TGTGCCAGCAGCTTATTCCCAAGTAATTCACCCCTCCACTTT. It translates to CASSLFPSNSPLHF.

The chain uses TRBV25-1 and TRBJ1-1, with D tentatively TRBD1 (6 bases). Germline V gene sequence: CDR1 MGHDK, CDR2 SYGVNS. The germline V and J ends were trimmed by 6 bases and 7 bases, with 21 bases remaining between them. The length of the CDR3 is 15 residues. CDR3 residues: CASSKGGEGQGEAFF. The CDR3 nucleotides read TGTGCCAGCAGCAAGGGGGGCGAGGGGCAGGGTGAAGCTTTCTTT. Supplemented by reference TRBV25-1 and TRBJ1-1, the full variable domain reads EADIYQTPRYLVIGTGKKITLECSQTMGHDKMYWYQQDPGMELHLIHYSYGVNSTEKGDLSSESTVSRIRTEHFPLTLESARPSHTSQYLCASSKGGEGQGEAFFGQGTRLTVV.

This clonotype has a handful of counts. The J gene is TRBJ2-7, the V gene TRBV3-1; D gene unclear. The CDR3 has 16 amino acids. V lost 0 bases and J lost 3, with 15 bases in between. Per germline, CDR1 LGHDT and CDR2 YNNKEL (reference sequence). The CDR3 region is CASSQDRGRPFYEQYF. The DNA of the CDR3 is TGTGCCAGCAGCCAAGATCGTGGCAGGCCTTTCTACGAGCAGTACTTC.

V gene TRBV5-1 combines with J gene TRBJ2-2, with D possibly TRBD2 on 6 matching bases. The V and J ends lost 1 base and 2 bases respectively, with 12 bases between them. The germline V gene has CDR1 SGHRS and CDR2 YFSETQ. CDR3 length: 16 residues. CDR3 protein: CASSLFTGVNTGELFF. The CDR3 DNA reads as TGCGCCAGCAGCTTGTTTACGGGGGTAAACACCGGGGAGCTGTTTTTT.

V usage is TRBV10-2 and J usage is TRBJ1-1, with D hard to call. The germline CDR1 and CDR2 sequences are WSHSY and SAAADI. Trimming removed 6 bases at V and 1 base at J, with 15 bases between. This CDR3 is 15 amino acids long. Written as DNA, the CDR3 is TGCGCCAGCAGGGAAAGGGCGCCCTCGAACACTGAAGCTTTCTTT. This translates into CASRERAPSNTEAFF.

This sequence joins TRBV19 and TRBJ1-2; TRBD1 might be the D (6 bases). This CDR3 has 14 amino acids. Germline V CDR1 and CDR2: LNHDA, SQIVND (reference sequence). V was shortened by 5 bases and J by 3 bases, with 13 bases between the two germline ends. CDR3 nucleotide sequence: TGTGCCAGTAGTCGACAGGCAGATTACTATGGCTACACCTTC. Translated, it gives CASSRQADYYGYTF. Variable domain in full (rest from reference TRBV19 and TRBJ1-2): DGGITQSPKYLFRKEGQNVTLSCEQNLNHDAMYWYRQDPGQGLRLIYYSQIVNDFQKGDIAEGYSVSREKKESFPLTVTSAQKNPTAFYLCASSRQADYYGYTFGSGTRLTVV.

This clonotype was counted between two and nine times. The chain has TRBV2 and TRBJ1-2; D perhaps matches TRBD1 (6 bases). This CDR3 is 14 amino acids long. V dropped 5 bases and J dropped 4 bases, with 14 bases sitting between them. The germline CDR1 and CDR2 sequences are SNHLY and FYNNEI. The CDR3 region is CASSTQGLGYGYTF. The CDR3 DNA reads as TGTGCCAGCAGTACACAGGGCCTCGGCTATGGCTACACCTTC.

CDR3 DNA: TGTGCCAGCTCACTAGGGACTAATCCTAGGGATACGCAGTATTTT. This encodes CASSLGTNPRDTQYF. V usage is TRBV18 and J usage is TRBJ2-3, with 7 bases matching TRBD2. J gave up 6 bases and V 4 bases, and 10 bases lay outside the gene matches. The germline V gene has CDR1 KGHSH and CDR2 LQKENI. This CDR3 is 15 amino acids long. Filled out from reference TRBV18 and TRBJ2-3, the complete variable domain reads NAGVMQNPRHLVRRRGQEARLRCSPMKGHSHVYWYRQLPEEGLKFMVYLQKENIIDESGMPKERFSAEFPKEGPSILRIQQVVRGDSAAYFCASSLGTNPRDTQYFGPGTRLTVL.

The rearrangement links TRBV10-3 to TRBJ1-4; D gene uncertain. The CDR3 is 14 amino acids. Looked up from germline, CDR1 is ENHRY and CDR2 is SYGVKD. Deletions cut 4 bases from V and 8 bases from J, with 14 bases between. Written as DNA, the CDR3 is TGTGCCATCAGTGCGGAGGGCTACGGGGAAAAACTGTTTTTT. This codes for CAISAEGYGEKLFF.

This sequence joins TRBV15 and TRBJ2-3; the match to TRBD2 covers 10 bases. The V and J ends lost 0 bases and 6 bases, in that order; junction bases with no gene match: 6. This CDR3 comprises 16 residues. Germline loops: CDR1 LNHNV, CDR2 YYDKDF (reference sequence). As DNA, the CDR3 is TGTGCCACCAGCAGAGATCGTAGCGGGGGGATTGATACGCAGTATTTT. Encoded protein: CATSRDRSGGIDTQYF.